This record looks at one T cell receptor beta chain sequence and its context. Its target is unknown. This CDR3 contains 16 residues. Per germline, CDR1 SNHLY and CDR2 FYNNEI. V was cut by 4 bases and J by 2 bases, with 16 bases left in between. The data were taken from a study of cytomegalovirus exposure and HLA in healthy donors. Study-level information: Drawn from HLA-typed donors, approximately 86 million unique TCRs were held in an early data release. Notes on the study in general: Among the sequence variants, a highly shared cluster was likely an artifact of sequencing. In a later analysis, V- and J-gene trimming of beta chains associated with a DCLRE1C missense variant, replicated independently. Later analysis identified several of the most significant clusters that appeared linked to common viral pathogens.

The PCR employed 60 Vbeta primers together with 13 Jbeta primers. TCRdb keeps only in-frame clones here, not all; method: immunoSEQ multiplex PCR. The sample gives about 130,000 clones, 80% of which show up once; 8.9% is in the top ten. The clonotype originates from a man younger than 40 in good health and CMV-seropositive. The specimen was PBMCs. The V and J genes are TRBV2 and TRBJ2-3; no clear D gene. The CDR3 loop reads CASSVLHLKVTDTQYF. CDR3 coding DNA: TGTGCCAGCAGTGTGTTGCACCTAAAAGTCACAGATACGCAGTATTTT.